The clone carrying this TCR beta chain was detected only a few times. Its cognate antigen is unknown. The study ran its PCR with 60 Vbeta and 13 Jbeta primers. Produced via immunoSEQ multiplex PCR; TCRdb's table is partial and in-frame only. The sample comprises 120,000 or so clones, about 68% of which are singletons, and less than 4% rests with the top ten. The data were taken from a study of cytomegalovirus exposure and HLA in healthy donors. Points from the study as a whole: Across donors, most TCRs were seen rarely, yet some public ones were widespread. Later analysis suggested most CMV-associated TCR beta chains were HLA-restricted. The likely explanation for a cluster of highly shared sequence variants was sequencing artifact.

Germline-derived CDR1 and CDR2 are MNHEY and SVGAGI. The trim removed 6 bases at V and 1 base at J, leaving 2 bases unmatched. The CDR3 runs 14 residues. The source of this sequence is a man in his forties in good health and CMV-seropositive. The chain combines TRBV6-5 with TRBJ2-2; 7 bases align to TRBD1. Sequencing was performed on PBMCs. The CDR3 DNA reads TGTGCCAGCAGGGCAGGGGGGAACACCGGGGAGCTGTTTTTT. Its protein product is CASRAGGNTGELFF.